The 30 T cell receptor beta chains below were found in one sample sequenced in a study of blood T cells in healthy people across ages. Primers used in a second PCR of roughly 6 to 11 cycles were a sample-barcoded 5' primer and a J-beta primer mix. TCRdb independently ran MiXCR on the 5' RACE reads; one entry per CDR3 protein. The sample includes about 1.8 million distinct CDR3 sequences, 40% to 55% of them seen just once. Sequencing used blood. The origin of the receptors is a middle-aged woman in good health.

The V and J genes are TRBV3-1 and TRBJ2-1, with unresolved D. Germline lookup yields CDR1 LGHDT and CDR2 YNNKEL (reference sequence). V was shortened by 4 bases and J by 8 bases, with 12 bases between the two germline ends. The CDR3 extends over 13 amino acids. The CDR3 loop is CASSLETIYEQFF. DNA of the CDR3: TGTGCCAGCAGCCTTGAGACAATCTATGAGCAGTTCTTC.

This clonotype has just a few counts. V is TRBV15 and J is TRBJ2-3; 7 nucleotides agree with TRBD2. This CDR3 region has 20 residues. Per germline, CDR1 LNHNV and CDR2 YYDKDF (reference sequence). Losses at the gene ends were 3 bases for V and 1 base for J; bases not matched to a gene: 19. CDR3 residues: CATSSLPGQLAEVGTDTQYF. CDR3 nucleotides: TGTGCCACCAGCAGCCTTCCTGGCCAGCTAGCGGAGGTAGGCACAGATACGCAGTATTTT.

The genes are TRBV27 and TRBJ1-1; D is possibly TRBD1 (6 bases). Between the trimmed V and J ends, which lost 6 bases and 10 bases, there was a span of 27 bases. The CDR3 runs to 16 residues. Germline assignment: CDR1 MNHEY and CDR2 SMNVEV (reference sequence). CDR3 protein: CASSRTPGQGLSGAFF. Written as DNA, the CDR3 is TGTGCCAGCAGCCGAACCCCGGGACAAGGCCTTTCGGGAGCTTTCTTT.

This clonotype was seen only once. The gene calls are TRBV6-2 or TRBV6-3 and TRBJ2-7, with TRBD2 matching 8 bases. The J call is in doubt because the DNA end fits TRBJ2-5 better. CDR3 size: 16 residues. Per the germline V gene, CDR1 is MNHEY and CDR2 is SVGEGT. As DNA, the CDR3 is TGTGCCAGCAGTTATTCCCGGACTAGCTCACGAGAGACCCAGTACTTC. Protein: CASSYSRTSSRETQYF.

The rearrangement links TRBV20-1 to TRBJ2-7, with D perhaps assigned TRBD1 or TRBD2 (5 bases each). The J call may be wrong; the DNA end is better matched by TRBJ2-5. The germline V gene has CDR1 DFQATT and CDR2 SNEGSKA (reference sequence). The CDR3 is 13 residues long. Here the CDR3 DNA reads TGCAGTGCTGTCAGGGTCGGGGAAGAGACCCAGTACTTC. This encodes CSAVRVGEETQYF.

The chain combines TRBV7-2 with TRBJ1-5; TRBD1 agrees at 9 bases. From germline, CDR1 is SGHTA and CDR2 FQGNSA. Trimming took 6 bases from V and 6 from J; bases not matched to a gene: 6. The CDR3 runs 14 residues. The CDR3 protein is CASRLDRGGQPQHF. The CDR3 nucleotides are TGTGCCAGCAGACTTGACAGGGGGGGTCAGCCCCAGCATTTT.

This chain uses TRBV27 with TRBJ1-2, with unresolved D. Germline-derived CDR1 and CDR2 are MNHEY and SMNVEV (reference sequence). The CDR3 has 15 amino acids. Trimming pared 4 bases from V and 3 bases from J, leaving 15 bases between. The CDR3 region is CASSSTGRKDYGYTF. CDR3 bases: TGTGCCAGCAGTTCGACCGGGAGAAAGGACTATGGCTACACCTTC.

The chain has TRBV12-3 or TRBV12-4 and TRBJ2-3, with TRBD2 as a possible D gene (6 bases). The V end was cut by 6 bases, the J end by 2 bases, with 12 bases between. The CDR3 consists of 14 residues. In nucleotides, the CDR3 is TGTGCCAGCAGACCCGGGACTTTCACAGATACGCAGTATTTT. Translating gives CASRPGTFTDTQYF.

This clonotype was detected only a few times. The rearrangement links TRBV4-3 to TRBJ2-7; TRBD2 aligns across 13 bases. Germline V gene data show CDR1 as LGHNA and CDR2 as YSLEER. V was clipped by 1 base and J by 0 bases; unmatched bases: 9. The CDR3 runs 19 residues. The CDR3 protein is CASSQVGTSGVGVSYEQYF. In DNA, the CDR3 is TGCGCCAGCAGCCAAGTGGGGACTAGCGGGGTGGGCGTCTCCTACGAGCAGTACTTC.

This clonotype has only a few counts. V usage is TRBV5-1 and J usage is TRBJ2-7, with 7 positions matching TRBD2. V lost 4 bases to trimming and J lost 3 bases; unmatched junction nucleotides: 10. The V gene's germline CDR1 is SGHRS and CDR2 YFSETQ. This CDR3 contains 15 residues. The CDR3 sequence is CASSGRDYGNYEQYF. CDR3 in DNA: TGCGCCAGCAGCGGCCGGGACTATGGGAACTACGAGCAGTACTTC.

The rearrangement links TRBV6-2 or TRBV6-3 to TRBJ2-1, with D possibly being TRBD1 (6 bases). Trimming took 6 bases from V and 12 from J, leaving 15 bases between them. The V gene's germline CDR1 is MNHEY and CDR2 SVGEGT. The CDR3 loop spans 12 amino acids. Written as DNA, the CDR3 is TGTGCCAGCAGCCAAACGACAGGTCTGCAGTTCTTC. Its protein is CASSQTTGLQFF.

The chain uses TRBV6-2 or TRBV6-3 and TRBJ2-7; 13 bases agree with TRBD2. The closer fit of TRBJ2-5 to the DNA end suggests the J call may be wrong. Germline values: CDR1 MNHEY, CDR2 SVGEGT. The CDR3 loop spans 17 amino acids. The CDR3 spells CASSYGLAGDTQETQYF. CDR3 coding DNA: TGTGCCAGCAGTTACGGACTAGCGGGGGACACACAAGAGACCCAGTACTTC.

The chain recombines TRBV25-1 with TRBJ1-2; D gene uncertain. Looked up from germline, CDR1 is MGHDK and CDR2 is SYGVNS. V was pared by 6 bases and J by 8 bases, with 13 bases between. The CDR3 length is 12 residues. The CDR3 reads CASSPAGRGYTF. The CDR3 DNA follows: TGTGCCAGCAGCCCGGCCGGAAGGGGCTACACCTTC.

The gene calls are TRBV5-1 and TRBJ2-1; 8 bases are a match to TRBD2. The CDR3 is 16 amino acids. The V gene's germline CDR1 is SGHRS and CDR2 YFSETQ. The J segment lost 10 bases and the V segment lost 2 bases, leaving 14 bases of the junction unmatched. The CDR3 nucleotides are TGCGCCAGCAGCTTTGATAGCGGGGTTTTAGTGGGAGAGCAGTTCTTC. Amino acids: CASSFDSGVLVGEQFF. The whole variable domain, filled in from reference TRBV5-1 and TRBJ2-1, reads KAGVTQTPRYLIKTRGQQVTLSCSPISGHRSVSWYQQTPGQGLQFLFEYFSETQRNKGNFPGRFSGRQFSNSRSEMNVSTLELGDSALYLCASSFDSGVLVGEQFFGPGTRLTVL.

The rearrangement joins TRBV27 to TRBJ1-5; no clear D gene. V lost 5 bases and J 5 bases, leaving 10 bases between the germline ends. There are 13 residues in the CDR3. Germline V lookup: CDR1 MNHEY, CDR2 SMNVEV (reference sequence). The CDR3 DNA follows: TGTGCCAGCAGTGTCTTTGGGCATCAGCCCCAGCATTTT. It specifies CASSVFGHQPQHF.

The V call is TRBV6-1, the J call TRBJ2-7; D uncertain. Trimming took 0 bases from V and 6 from J, leaving 9 bases between them. This CDR3 has 13 amino acids. Germline CDR1 and CDR2: MNHNS and SASEGT. In nucleotides, the CDR3 is TGTGCCAGCAGTGAAGCCCGCAGGCGCGAGCAGTACTTC. It is translated as CASSEARRREQYF.

This sequence joins TRBV7-2 and TRBJ2-5, with 10 bases fitting TRBD2. This CDR3 spans 16 amino acids. CDR1 and CDR2 from the germline V gene are SGHTA and FQGNSA. V was pared by 5 bases and J by 0 bases, with 6 bases of the junction left unmatched. In DNA, the CDR3 is TGTGCCAGCAGCCTCACGACTAGCGGGTACCAAGAGACCCAGTACTTC. Translation: CASSLTTSGYQETQYF.

The chain combines TRBV6-6 with TRBJ1-2, with 7 bases matching TRBD1. CDR3 size: 13 residues. J gave up 8 bases and V 7 bases, and 10 bases lay outside the gene matches. In germline, CDR1 is MNHNY, CDR2 SVGAGI (reference sequence). DNA of the CDR3: TGTGCCAGCACCCACACAGGGGAGGGCGGCTACACCTTC. Translating gives CASTHTGEGGYTF.

The J gene is TRBJ2-5, the V gene TRBV11-2; 13 nucleotides line up with TRBD2. CDR1 and CDR2 (germline): SGHAT, FQNNGV. The length of the CDR3 is 15 residues. The trim removed 5 bases at V and 5 bases at J, leaving 5 bases unmatched. As DNA, the CDR3 is TGTGCCAGCAGCACTAGCGGGGGGGCCCGGGAGACCCAGTACTTC. It translates to CASSTSGGARETQYF.

V gene TRBV6-2 or TRBV6-3 combines with J gene TRBJ2-2; perhaps TRBD1 as D (6 bases). The CDR3 consists of 14 residues. Germline assignment: CDR1 MNHEY and CDR2 SVGEGT. V was cut by 5 bases and J by 5 bases, with 12 bases left in between. DNA of the CDR3: TGTGCCAGCAGTGAACAGGGCTTAACCGGGGAGCTGTTTTTT. Its translation: CASSEQGLTGELFF.

This clonotype was counted a few times. This rearrangement joins TRBV28 to TRBJ2-1; the D gene is possibly TRBD2 (5 bases). Germline V CDR1 and CDR2: MDHEN, SYDVKM. The V end was cut by 5 bases, the J end by 8 bases, with 16 bases between. This CDR3 contains 14 residues. CDR3 DNA sequence: TGTGCCAGCAGTCCCCGACTTCGGCGGGATGAGCAGTTCTTC. This sequence encodes CASSPRLRRDEQFF.

The chain links TRBV12-3 or TRBV12-4 to TRBJ2-5, with 7 bases matching TRBD1. This CDR3 contains 15 residues. V lost 5 bases to trimming and J lost 2 bases; unmatched junction nucleotides: 8. DNA for the CDR3: TGTGCCAGCAGTAGGACAGGTGGTACTCAAGAGACCCAGTACTTC. Encoded protein: CASSRTGGTQETQYF.

This clonotype has only a few counts. This chain joins TRBV10-3 and TRBJ2-7; D is tentatively TRBD1 or TRBD2 (5 bases each). V lost 6 bases and J lost 2, with 11 bases in between. This CDR3 is 13 amino acids long. CDR1 ENHRY and CDR2 SYGVKD come from the germline V gene. The CDR3 protein is CAISTGTPYEQYF. DNA of the CDR3: TGTGCCATCAGCACCGGGACCCCCTACGAGCAGTACTTC.

About this clonotype: An end of the junction differs from the germline gene, which may be a read error. V gene TRBV29-1 combines with J gene TRBJ2-3, with 11 bases aligning to TRBD2. The CDR3 is made up of 15 amino acids. The germline CDR1 and CDR2 sequences are SQVTM and ANQGSEA. The CDR3 loop is CGVSSLAGGTDTQYF. The CDR3 region has the DNA TGCGGCGTCTCATCTCTAGCGGGGGGAACAGATACGCAGTATTTT.

This chain joins TRBV4-2 and TRBJ2-3; 8 nucleotides match TRBD2. V gave up 4 bases and J gave up 4 bases; unmatched junction bases: 10. This CDR3 is built from 16 residues. Germline V gene data show CDR1 as LGHNA and CDR2 as YNFKEQ. The CDR3 is CASSPDPSGRADTQYF. As DNA, the CDR3 is TGTGCCAGCAGCCCAGATCCTAGCGGGCGGGCAGATACGCAGTATTTT.

This rearrangement joins TRBV5-6 to TRBJ1-5; TRBD1 agrees at 7 bases. This CDR3 contains 13 residues. V gave up 4 bases and J gave up 5 bases; unmatched junction bases: 3. CDR1 and CDR2 from the germline V gene are SGHDT and YYEEEE. CDR3 in DNA: TGTGCCAGCAGCCGGGGACAGTATCAGCCCCAGCATTTT. Translated: CASSRGQYQPQHF.

Details on this clonotype: At one end the junction does not follow the germline gene, possibly because of a read error. The chain carries TRBV2 and TRBJ2-5; D is unclear. This CDR3 spans 14 amino acids. Germline CDR1 and CDR2: SNHLY and FYNNEI. The CDR3 DNA is TGTGCCAGCAGGGAAGCAAGCAGCGACGAGACCCAGTACTTC. Residues: CASREASSDETQYF.

This clonotype was seen only a few times. The chain recombines TRBV10-3 with TRBJ2-5; 15 nucleotides match TRBD2. This CDR3 has 18 amino acids. Losses at the gene ends were 4 bases for V and 5 bases for J; bases not matched to a gene: 11. Germline-derived CDR1 and CDR2 are ENHRY and SYGVKD. The CDR3 is CAISGGLAGGPSKETQYF. The CDR3 DNA reads TGTGCCATCAGTGGAGGACTAGCGGGGGGGCCGAGTAAGGAGACCCAGTACTTC.

The J gene is TRBJ2-3, the V gene TRBV11-2; a possible D gene is TRBD2 (5 bases). The V and J ends lost 0 bases and 2 bases respectively, with 9 bases between them. In germline, CDR1 is SGHAT, CDR2 FQNNGV. CDR3 size: 15 residues. Written as DNA, the CDR3 is TGTGCCAGCAGCTTAGATCCCGGGGACACAGATACGCAGTATTTT. Translation: CASSLDPGDTDTQYF.

This clonotype was seen only a few times. The rearrangement links TRBV28 to TRBJ2-7, with D maybe TRBD1 (6 bases). The germline V gene encodes CDR1 MDHEN and CDR2 SYDVKM. The germline V and J ends were trimmed by 7 bases and 5 bases, with 15 bases remaining between them. CDR3 length: 13 amino acids. The CDR3 region has the DNA TGTGCCAGCACCTTCGCAGGGGTCCACGAGCAGTACTTC. This gives the protein CASTFAGVHEQYF.